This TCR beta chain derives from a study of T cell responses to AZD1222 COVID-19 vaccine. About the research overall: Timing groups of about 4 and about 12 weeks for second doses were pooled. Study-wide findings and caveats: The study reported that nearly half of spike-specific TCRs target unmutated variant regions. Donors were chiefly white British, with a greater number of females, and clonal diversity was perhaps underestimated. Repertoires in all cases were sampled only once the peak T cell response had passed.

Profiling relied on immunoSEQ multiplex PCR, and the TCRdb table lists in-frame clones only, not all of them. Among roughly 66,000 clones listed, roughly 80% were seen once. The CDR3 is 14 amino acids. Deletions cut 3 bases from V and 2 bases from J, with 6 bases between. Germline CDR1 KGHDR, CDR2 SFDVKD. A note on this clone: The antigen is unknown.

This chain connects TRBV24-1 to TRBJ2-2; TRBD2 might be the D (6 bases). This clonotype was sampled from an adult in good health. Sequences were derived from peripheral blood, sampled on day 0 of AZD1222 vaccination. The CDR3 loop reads CATSDAGNTGELFF. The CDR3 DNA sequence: TGTGCCACCAGTGATGCGGGAAACACCGGGGAGCTGTTTTTT.